The entry that follows covers one T cell receptor (beta chain) sequence. The record originates from a study of cytomegalovirus exposure and HLA in healthy donors. 60 Vbeta and 13 Jbeta primers were used in PCR. The data were produced by immunoSEQ multiplex PCR, yet TCRdb's version contains in-frame clones alone and is incomplete. The sample lists roughly 100,000 clones, about 70% occurring once. The CDR3 covers 14 residues. The V end was cut by 2 bases, the J end by 2 bases, with 9 bases between. Germline CDR1 and CDR2: MDHEN and SYDVKM. This TCR derives from a man aged 45-60 years in good health and CMV-seropositive. The rearrangement uses TRBV28 and TRBJ1-2; TRBD1 is a possible D gene (6 bases). Sequenced material: PBMCs. CDR3 sequence: CASSLRTANYGYTF. CDR3 DNA sequence: TGTGCCAGCAGTTTAAGGACAGCCAACTATGGCTACACCTTC.